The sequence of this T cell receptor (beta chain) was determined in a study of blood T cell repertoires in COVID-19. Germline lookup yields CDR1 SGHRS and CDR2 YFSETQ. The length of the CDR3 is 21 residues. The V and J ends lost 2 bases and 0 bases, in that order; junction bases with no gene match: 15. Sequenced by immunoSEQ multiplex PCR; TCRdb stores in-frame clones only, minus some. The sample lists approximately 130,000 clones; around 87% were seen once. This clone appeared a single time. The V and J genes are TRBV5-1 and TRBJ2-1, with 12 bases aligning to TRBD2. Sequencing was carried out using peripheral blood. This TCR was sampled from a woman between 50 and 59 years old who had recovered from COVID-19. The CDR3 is CASSFNPTGLAGLSSYNEQFF. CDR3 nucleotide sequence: TGCGCCAGCAGCTTCAACCCAACTGGACTAGCGGGGTTAAGCTCCTACAATGAGCAGTTCTTC.